The T cell receptor (beta chain) described here comes from a study of regulatory T cells in long-lasting Graves disease. Many counts were recorded for this clonotype. The antigen is not known. Study-wide points: Tissue studied was limited to peripheral blood, excluding thyroid tissue. TCR diversity was lower in persistent Graves' patients (versus newly diagnosed ones). Segments TRBV28, TRBJ1-2 and TRBJ2-5 showed preferential usage in persistent disease.

CDR3 length: 15 amino acids. Germline V gene sequence: CDR1 MDHEN, CDR2 SYDVKM. The V end lost 7 bases, the J end lost 0 bases, and 16 bases lay between the germline ends. HTBI primers from iRepertoire and Arm-PCR of CDR3 regions yielded the TCR beta libraries. TCRdb passed the multiplex PCR reads through MiXCR, listing each CDR3 protein once. The table records more than 350,000 distinct CDR3 sequences, around 20% of them present only once. As to time point: persistent/refractory GD, antithyroid drugs over 5 years with positive TRAb. From PBMCs, RNA was extracted and then used to make the TCR library.

The V gene is TRBV28, the J gene TRBJ2-7, with unresolved D. Material: peripheral blood mononuclear cells (PBMCs), obtained when the disease was refractory, from a patient treated with antithyroid drugs. The clonotype was recovered from a female donor with Graves disease. CDR3 residues: CASTFELGSSYEQYF. CDR3 sequence (DNA): TGTGCCAGCACGTTCGAACTGGGTTCCTCCTACGAGCAGTACTTC.